This T cell receptor (beta chain) is from a study of response to subunit inactivated influenza vaccine. Findings of the study overall: The authors suggested that few new T cells are recruited per seasonal influenza vaccination.

This clonotype was observed a few times. Its antigen is as yet unknown. TCRdb re-called the RT-PCR reads with MiXCR, one entry per CDR3 protein. The sample lists about 310,000 distinct CDR3 sequences; less than 25% were seen once. Trimming cost V 1 base and J 4 bases, with 22 bases left between them. Per germline, CDR1 LGHNA and CDR2 YSLEER. The CDR3 is made up of 19 amino acids. V gene TRBV4-3 combines with J gene TRBJ2-2; TRBD2 might be the D (6 bases). Sequenced material: PBMCs from blood, taken about 20 months after vaccination. This sequence originates from a man in his fifties or sixties who received an inactivated influenza vaccine. CDR3 in DNA: TGCGCCAGCAGCCAAGGGTATCGCAGGCCCCCCGGGGGCACCGGGGAGCTGTTTTTT. This encodes CASSQGYRRPPGGTGELFF.